Listed below are T cell receptor beta chains from one sample, sequenced in a study of cytomegalovirus exposure and HLA in healthy donors. The method was immunoSEQ multiplex PCR; TCRdb's version includes in-frame clones alone and lacks a portion of them. The sample yields some 40,000 clones, over 75% seen once. The source material was PBMCs. Receptors originate from a man aged 45 to 65 in good health and CMV-seronegative. Both conserved end residues are part of each CDR3. Fields, in order: CDR3 length, clone size, V gene, D gene, J gene, CDR3 DNA, CDR3 protein. The D gene is left open where the match is weak. Clone size is shown for a subset of rows, as once, few, many or a class of expanded clone.

14	.	TRBV5-1	.	TRBJ1-1	TGCGCCAGCAGCGAAAAGGGGGGGGACCGCTGGGCTTTCTTT	CASSEKGGDRWAFF
12	.	TRBV28	.	TRBJ1-1	TGTGCCAGCGCTACGGGGGGCACTGAAGCTTTCTTT	CASATGGTEAFF
11	.	TRBV19	.	TRBJ2-7	TGTGCCAGTAGTATAGGAGCCGAGCAGTACTTC	CASSIGAEQYF
12	few	TRBV6-6	.	TRBJ1-1	TGTGCCAGCAGTTACGGGGCTCCCGAAGCTTTCTTT	CASSYGAPEAFF
13	.	TRBV11-2	.	TRBJ1-3	TGTGCCAGCAGCTTGAGCTCTGGAAACACCATATATTTT	CASSLSSGNTIYF
12	once	TRBV18	TRBD2	TRBJ2-3	TGTGCCAGCTCACCCATAGCGGGACCGCAGTATTTT	CASSPIAGPQYF
14	.	TRBV5-1	TRBD1	TRBJ2-3	TGCGCCAGCACTGGACAGGGGCGAACAGATACGCAGTATTTT	CASTGQGRTDTQYF
16	.	TRBV28	.	TRBJ2-6	TGTGCCAGCAGGAGACTAGACTTCACTGGGGCCAACGTCCTGACTTTC	CASRRLDFTGANVLTF
14	.	TRBV7-3	.	TRBJ1-3	TGTGCCAGCAGCTTTGGCCCGGGAGGAAACACCATATATTTT	CASSFGPGGNTIYF
14	.	TRBV7-2	.	TRBJ1-1	TGTGCCAGCAGCCTCTACAGGGACCTCACTGAAGCTTTCTTT	CASSLYRDLTEAFF
14	few	TRBV13	TRBD2	TRBJ2-7	TGTGCCAGCAGCTTCTCTAGCGGCCCTAGCGAGCAGTACTTC	CASSFSSGPSEQYF
10	.	TRBV20-1	.	TRBJ1-2	TGCAGTGCCAGGAACTATGGCTACACCTTC	CSARNYGYTF
14	.	TRBV6-5	.	TRBJ1-1	TGTGCCAGCAGTTACGCCGGACTATACACTGAAGCTTTCTTT	CASSYAGLYTEAFF
16	once	TRBV5-6	.	TRBJ2-5	TGTGCCAGCAGCCCCCCAGGGGTGGCTGGGGGAGAGACCCAGTACTTC	CASSPPGVAGGETQYF
14	.	TRBV27	.	TRBJ1-1	TGTGCCAGCAGTTCAGGGTATGGGAACACTGAAGCTTTCTTT	CASSSGYGNTEAFF
13	.	TRBV2	TRBD1	TRBJ2-7	TGTGCCAGCAGACACCGGGACAGTTACGAGCAGTACTTC	CASRHRDSYEQYF
14	.	TRBV11-3	.	TRBJ2-1	TGTGCCAGCAGCTTAGGCCTAAGTTCGGGTGAGCAGTTCTTC	CASSLGLSSGEQFF
15	few	TRBV7-3	.	TRBJ2-3	TGTGCCAGCAGCTTAAACGAGGGAAGCACAGATACGCAGTATTTT	CASSLNEGSTDTQYF